These 24 T cell receptor beta chains originate from one sample sequenced in a study of read filtering for tumor transcriptome and immune sequencing. This library used approximately 370 ng RNA and molecular barcoded adaptors spanning alpha/delta and beta/gamma chains. TCRdb independently ran MiXCR on the reads; one entry per CDR3 protein. The sample has about 48,000 distinct CDR3 sequences; roughly a fifth are singletons. Sequencing was carried out using a population of CD138-negative cells sorted from bone marrow. These receptors were taken from a donor over 35 with multiple myeloma.

As concerns this clonotype: An end of the junction does not agree with germline; a read error may underlie this. This sequence joins TRBV24-1 and TRBJ2-1, with TRBD2 as a possible D gene (7 bases). The germline gives CDR1 KGHDR, CDR2 SFDVKD. This CDR3 comprises 20 residues. This chain's CDR3 is CAASGPGASGTFSPYNEQFF. The CDR3 coding sequence is TGTGCCGCCAGTGGTCCGGGGGCTAGCGGAACCTTCTCCCCCTACAATGAGCAGTTCTTC.

At least ten counts were recorded for this clonotype. This chain joins TRBV29-1 and TRBJ2-3; no definite D call. The CDR3 is made up of 13 amino acids. Germline CDR1 reads SQVTM; CDR2 reads ANQGSEA. Trimming removed 1 base from V and 2 bases from J, with 7 bases in between. The CDR3 here is CSVEVRSTDTQYF. Here the CDR3 DNA reads TGCAGCGTTGAAGTCAGATCCACAGATACGCAGTATTTT.

Ten or more counts support this clonotype. J is TRBJ2-1 and V is TRBV6-2 or TRBV6-3; D possibly corresponds to TRBD2 (6 bases). The CDR3 sequence is 15 residues long. From germline, CDR1 is MNHEY and CDR2 SVGEGT. Trimming removed 6 bases at V and 6 bases at J, with 18 bases between. The CDR3 protein is CASSPGTLRLNEQFF. The CDR3, as DNA: TGTGCCAGCAGCCCCGGGACTCTCAGACTCAATGAGCAGTTCTTC.

Note on this clonotype: It may be a read error: a sequence one base away is much more abundant. The V gene is TRBV6-6, the J gene TRBJ2-5; 7 positions match TRBD2. CDR1 is MNHNY and CDR2 is SVGAGI in the germline V gene (reference sequence). The CDR3 is made up of 17 amino acids. Written as DNA, the CDR3 is TGTGCCAGCAGTCCTCAAATGCGGACTAGATGGGAAGAGACCCGGTACTTC. Translated, it gives CASSPQMRTRWEETRYF.

This clonotype was observed many times. The chain employs TRBV7-6 and TRBJ2-3, with unresolved D. V shed 5 bases and J shed 1 base, with 13 bases lying between them. The CDR3 contains 15 residues. The germline CDR1 and CDR2 sequences are SGHVS and FNYEAQ. The CDR3 reads CASSGRADGTDTQYF. CDR3 nucleotides: TGTGCCAGCAGCGGCCGGGCCGATGGCACAGATACGCAGTATTTT.

Many counts were recorded for this clonotype. The chain couples TRBV20-1 to TRBJ2-5; D may be TRBD2 (6 bases). CDR1 and CDR2 (germline): DFQATT, SNEGSKA (reference sequence). Deletions cut 4 bases from V and 5 bases from J, with 14 bases between. CDR3 length: 13 residues. The CDR3 region is CSAIGGAWETQYF. For the CDR3, the DNA is TGCAGTGCTATCGGCGGGGCGTGGGAGACCCAGTACTTC.

This clonotype was observed at least ten times. The V gene is TRBV18, the J gene TRBJ2-1; D gene unclear. Germline V gives CDR1 KGHSH, CDR2 LQKENI. The CDR3 is made up of 18 amino acids. V lost 1 base, J lost 1 base, and 17 bases lay in between. The CDR3 loop is CASSPLQDGPGSYNEQFF. DNA of the CDR3: TGTGCCAGCTCACCACTTCAGGACGGACCGGGTTCCTACAATGAGCAGTTCTTC.

This clonotype was picked up many times. The V call is TRBV5-5, the J call TRBJ2-3; D remains unclear. The germline gives CDR1 SGHKS, CDR2 YYEKEE (reference sequence). The CDR3 covers 14 residues. V lost 4 bases, J lost 0 bases, and 9 bases lay in between. CDR3 sequence: CASSLGTSTDTQYF. The CDR3 DNA is TGTGCCAGCAGCCTTGGTACTAGCACAGATACGCAGTATTTT.

This chain uses TRBV29-1 with TRBJ2-1; no definite D call. There are 12 residues in the CDR3. V was trimmed by 7 bases and J by 10 bases, leaving 17 bases between them. Germline CDR1 reads SQVTM; CDR2 reads ANQGSEA. CDR3 DNA sequence: TGCAGCGGGGCCGAGAGCTACAGCGAGCAGTTCTTC. This gives the protein CSGAESYSEQFF.

This clonotype was seen only a few times. The chain uses TRBV7-9 and TRBJ2-7; the match to TRBD2 covers 7 bases. V lost 5 bases to trimming and J lost 0 bases; unmatched junction nucleotides: 13. The V gene's germline CDR1 is SEHNR and CDR2 FQNEAQ (reference sequence). The CDR3 runs to 17 residues. The CDR3 reads CASSPGWLAASSYEQYF. For the CDR3, the DNA is TGTGCCAGCAGCCCTGGTTGGCTAGCGGCCAGCTCCTACGAGCAGTACTTC.

Remarks on this clonotype: One end of the junction fails to match germline, which may point to a read error. DNA of the CDR3: TGTGCCAGCTCACCGTATAGCAGGGAGAACACTGAAGCGTTCTTT. Translating gives CASSPYSRENTEAFF. The chain couples TRBV18 to TRBJ1-1; D might be TRBD1 (5 bases). The CDR3 contains 15 residues. Per the germline V gene, CDR1 is KGHSH and CDR2 is LQKENI.

This clonotype was picked up many times. The chain has TRBV14 and TRBJ2-5; TRBD2 matches 9 bases. The CDR3 length is 15 residues. The junction had 9 bases not matched to a gene; V was cut back by 6 bases and J by 4 bases. The germline CDR1 and CDR2 sequences are SGHDN and FVKESK. CDR3 residues: CASRLSGRNRETQYF. The CDR3 nucleotides read TGTGCCAGCAGGCTCAGCGGGAGGAATCGAGAGACCCAGTACTTC.

In this sample, this clonotype turned up a few times. A much larger clone is a single base away; this may be a read error. The J gene is TRBJ2-1, the V gene TRBV7-9; D might be TRBD2 (5 bases). The CDR3 is made up of 13 amino acids. CDR1 and CDR2 from the germline V gene are SEHNR and FQNEAQ (reference sequence). Here the CDR3 DNA reads TGTGCCAGCAGCCAAGGAGCGGCCAATGAGCGGTTCTTC. Translated: CASSQGAANERFF. The full variable domain, in which reference TRBV7-9 and TRBJ2-1 provide the parts outside the CDR3, is DTGVSQNPRHKITKRGQNVTFRCDPISEHNRLYWYRQTLGQGPEFLTYFQNEAQLEKSRLLSDRFSAERPKGSFSTLEIQRTEQGDSAMYLCASSQGAANERFFGPGTRLTVL.

The rearrangement links TRBV6-2 or TRBV6-3 to TRBJ1-5, with D unresolved. CDR1 is MNHEY and CDR2 is SVGEGT in the germline V gene. The CDR3 length is 14 residues. V dropped 6 bases and J dropped 0 bases, with 9 bases sitting between them. CDR3 coding DNA: TGTGCCAGCAGCCACCCGTATAGCAATCAGCCCCAGCATTTT. As protein: CASSHPYSNQPQHF.

This clonotype showed up just a few times. The chain links TRBV9 to TRBJ1-2; the D gene is possibly TRBD1 (6 bases). Looked up from germline, CDR1 is SGDLS and CDR2 is YYNGEE. The length of the CDR3 is 14 residues. V lost 5 bases and J lost 8, with 19 bases in between. CDR3 residues: CASSAYRDPEGYTF. CDR3 nucleotides: TGTGCCAGCAGTGCATACAGGGACCCTGAAGGCTACACCTTC.

This clonotype appeared many times. This sequence joins TRBV14 and TRBJ2-3; D is possibly TRBD1 or TRBD2 (5 bases each). With 1 base removed from V and 5 bases from J, the gap between germline ends came to 16 bases. The CDR3 consists of 16 residues. Germline V CDR1 and CDR2: SGHDN, FVKESK. In DNA, the CDR3 is TGTGCCAGCAGCCAAGGCCCCCCGAGGGGACGAGATACGCAGTATTTT. Translation gives CASSQGPPRGRDTQYF.

Relative to its sample, this clonotype is medium-sized. The chain carries TRBV27 and TRBJ2-1, with D possibly matching TRBD1 (7 bases). Germline loops: CDR1 MNHEY, CDR2 SMNVEV (reference sequence). There are 14 residues in the CDR3. The ends were cut back, 7 bases at V and 6 bases at J, with 16 bases in the middle. The CDR3 region is CASTRQGGGNEQFF. As DNA, the CDR3 is TGTGCCAGCACCAGGCAGGGGGGAGGCAATGAGCAGTTCTTC.

This clonotype was seen a few times. J is TRBJ2-6 and V is TRBV5-1; D is ambiguous. Trimming stripped 1 base from V and 2 bases from J, with 10 bases between. In germline, CDR1 is SGHRS, CDR2 YFSETQ. The CDR3 covers 16 residues. The CDR3: CASSLSSGTGANVLTF. The CDR3 nucleotides are TGCGCCAGCAGCTTGTCATCGGGTACTGGGGCCAACGTCCTGACTTTC.

This clonotype was counted ten times or more. This chain uses TRBV12-3 or TRBV12-4 with TRBJ2-3, with D possibly matching TRBD2 (6 bases). The CDR3 is 14 residues long. The ends were cut back, 3 bases at V and 6 bases at J, with 13 bases in the middle. This CDR3 reads CASSFSGGEDTQYF. The CDR3 nucleotides are TGTGCCAGCAGTTTTTCAGGAGGGGAGGATACGCAGTATTTT.

This clonotype was seen many times. V gene TRBV27 combines with J gene TRBJ2-1, with 14 positions matching TRBD2. V was pared by 5 bases and J by 7 bases, with 16 bases of the junction left unmatched. This CDR3 comprises 19 residues. CDR1 MNHEY and CDR2 SMNVEV come from the germline V gene (reference sequence). The DNA of the CDR3 is TGTGCCAGCAGTAAACCGGGACTAGCGGGAGTAGGGAAGAGGAATGAGCAGTTCTTC. Translated, it gives CASSKPGLAGVGKRNEQFF.

This clonotype was detected many times. The CDR3 region is CASSFVSRQETQYF. CDR3 sequence (DNA): TGTGCCAGCAGCTTCGTGAGCAGGCAAGAGACCCAGTACTTC. The V call is TRBV7-9, the J call TRBJ2-5, with D unclear. Trimming left V 3 bases short and J 2 bases short, with 10 bases between. The CDR3 extends over 14 amino acids. Germline CDR1 SEHNR, CDR2 FQNEAQ (reference sequence).

At least ten counts were recorded for this clonotype. The genes are TRBV11-1 and TRBJ2-4, with TRBD2 identical over 10 bases. Germline CDR1 reads SGHAT; CDR2 reads FQDESV (reference sequence). The CDR3 is 14 amino acids. V trimming: 6 bases; J trimming: 9 bases; junction bases outside the gene matches: 8. Written as DNA, the CDR3 is TGTGCCAGCAGTACCCTAGCGGGAGTAGGCATTCAGTACTTC. This sequence encodes CASSTLAGVGIQYF.

This clonotype was observed at least ten times. The chain is built from TRBV18 and TRBJ1-4; no definite D call. Trimming stripped 0 bases from V and 5 bases from J, with 13 bases between. The CDR3 has 16 amino acids. The V gene's germline CDR1 is KGHSH and CDR2 LQKENI. The DNA for the CDR3 is TGTGCCAGCTCACCACCGGTAGCCAGGAACAATGAAAAACTGTTTTTT. It is translated as CASSPPVARNNEKLFF.

This clonotype was detected ten times or more. The CDR3 nucleotides read TGCAGTGCTAGGGTCAGAGGAAGGGTCTCCCGAGGGGAGCAGTACTTC. Amino acid sequence: CSARVRGRVSRGEQYF. The V call is TRBV20-1, the J call TRBJ2-7; possible D gene TRBD2, 5 bases. Between the trimmed V and J ends, which lost 3 bases and 7 bases, there was a span of 25 bases. This CDR3 contains 16 residues. The germline gives CDR1 DFQATT, CDR2 SNEGSKA (reference sequence).